This paragraph reports one TCR beta chain. Its cognate antigen has yet to be identified. Per-base qualities were not stored, and no clone one base away is much larger. From the germline V gene (reference sequence), CDR1 is MNHEY and CDR2 is SMNVEV. V lost 2 bases and J lost 4 bases; the stretch between them is 6 bases long. Measured from the cysteine to the phenylalanine, the CDR3 is 13 residues long. This entry keeps only the CDR3 DNA: 39 bases, framed from base 1. The method behind the library was the immunoSEQ multiplex PCR assay. The table comes from immuneACCESS by way of TCRdb, which keeps in-frame sequences with V and J called. Part of the clones is missing from these tables; in studies checked, under half for an unresolved V gene and the rest for unknown reasons. For this sample the table gives around 95,000 clones, of which about 88% were detected only once. Roughly 18% of the sample is in the top ten clones.

This sample was included in a study of control samples from healthy donors and cancer patients (dated by TCRdb to the early 2020s). The chain is encoded by TRBV27 joined to TRBJ1-5; the D gene cannot be resolved reliably. The TCR originated in a woman between 45 and 60 years old in good health. Input material: blood. The CDR3 protein is CASSLEMNQPQHF. The DNA reads TGTGCCAGCAGTTTAGAGATGAATCAGCCCCAGCATTTT.